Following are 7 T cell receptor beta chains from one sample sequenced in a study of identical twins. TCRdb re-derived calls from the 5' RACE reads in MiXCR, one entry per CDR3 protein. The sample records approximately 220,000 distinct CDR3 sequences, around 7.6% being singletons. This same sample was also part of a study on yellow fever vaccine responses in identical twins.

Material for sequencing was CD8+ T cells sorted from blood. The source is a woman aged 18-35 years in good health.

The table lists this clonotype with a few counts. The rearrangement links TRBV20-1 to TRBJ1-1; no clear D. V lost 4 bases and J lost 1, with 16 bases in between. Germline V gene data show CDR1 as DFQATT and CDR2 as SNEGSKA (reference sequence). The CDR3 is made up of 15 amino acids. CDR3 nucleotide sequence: TGCAGTGCTACGAAGATCCGGCAGCAGAACACTGAAGCTTTCTTT. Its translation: CSATKIRQQNTEAFF.

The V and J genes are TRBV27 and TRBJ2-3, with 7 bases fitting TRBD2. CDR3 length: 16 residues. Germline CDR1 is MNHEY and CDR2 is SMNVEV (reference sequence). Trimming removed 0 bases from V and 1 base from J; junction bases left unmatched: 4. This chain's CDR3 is CASSLSLAVGTDTQYF. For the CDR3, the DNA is TGTGCCAGCAGTTTATCCCTAGCGGTAGGCACAGATACGCAGTATTTT.

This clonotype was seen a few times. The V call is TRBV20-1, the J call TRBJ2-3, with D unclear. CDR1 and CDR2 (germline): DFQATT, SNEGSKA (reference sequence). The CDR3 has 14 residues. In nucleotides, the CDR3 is TGCACCGTGCCTTTCAATTACTTCACAGATACGCAGTATTTT. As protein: CTVPFNYFTDTQYF.

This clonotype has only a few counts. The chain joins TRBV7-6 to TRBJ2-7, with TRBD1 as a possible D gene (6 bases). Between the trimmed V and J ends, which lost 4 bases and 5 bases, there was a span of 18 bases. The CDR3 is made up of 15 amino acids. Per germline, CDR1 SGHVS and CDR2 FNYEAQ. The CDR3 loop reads CASSYLQGLVHEQYF. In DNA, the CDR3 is TGTGCCAGCAGCTACTTACAGGGTTTGGTACACGAGCAGTACTTC.

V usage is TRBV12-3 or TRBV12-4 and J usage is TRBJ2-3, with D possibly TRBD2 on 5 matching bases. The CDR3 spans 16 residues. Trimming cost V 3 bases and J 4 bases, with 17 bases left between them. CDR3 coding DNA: TGTGCCAGCAGTTTGGTAGTTAGCGCGAGGGCAGATACGCAGTATTTT. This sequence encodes CASSLVVSARADTQYF.

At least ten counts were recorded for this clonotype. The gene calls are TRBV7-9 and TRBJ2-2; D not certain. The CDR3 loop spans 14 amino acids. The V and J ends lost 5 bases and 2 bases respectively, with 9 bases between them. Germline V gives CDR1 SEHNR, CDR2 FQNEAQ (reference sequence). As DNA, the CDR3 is TGTGCCAGCAGCCCCCCCGTAAACACCGGGGAGCTGTTTTTT. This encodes CASSPPVNTGELFF.

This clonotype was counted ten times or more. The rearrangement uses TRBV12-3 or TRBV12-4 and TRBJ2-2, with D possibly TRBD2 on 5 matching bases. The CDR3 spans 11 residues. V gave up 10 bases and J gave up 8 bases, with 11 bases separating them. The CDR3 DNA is TGTGCCACCCGGGGTGCAGGGGAGCTGTTTTTT. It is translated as CATRGAGELFF.